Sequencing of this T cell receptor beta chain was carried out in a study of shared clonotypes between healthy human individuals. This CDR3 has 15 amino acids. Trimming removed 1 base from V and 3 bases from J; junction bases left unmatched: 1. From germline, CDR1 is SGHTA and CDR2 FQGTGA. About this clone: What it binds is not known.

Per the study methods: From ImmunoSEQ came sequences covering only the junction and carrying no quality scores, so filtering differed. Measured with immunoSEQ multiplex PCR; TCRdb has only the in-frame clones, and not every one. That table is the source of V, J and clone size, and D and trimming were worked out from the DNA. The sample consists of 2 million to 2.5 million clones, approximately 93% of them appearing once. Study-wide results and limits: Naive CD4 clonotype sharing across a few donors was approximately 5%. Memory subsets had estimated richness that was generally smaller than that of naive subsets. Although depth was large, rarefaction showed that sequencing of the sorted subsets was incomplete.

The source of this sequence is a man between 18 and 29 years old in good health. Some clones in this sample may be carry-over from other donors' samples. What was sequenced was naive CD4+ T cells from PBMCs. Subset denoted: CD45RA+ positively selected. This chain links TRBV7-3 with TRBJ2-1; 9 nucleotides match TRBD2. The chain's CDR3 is CASSLSGGDYNEQFF. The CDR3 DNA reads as TGTGCCAGCAGCTTAAGCGGGGGGGACTACAATGAGCAGTTCTTC.